Listed here are 24 T cell receptor beta chains from one sample, sequenced in a study of naive and memory T cell subsets. Two oligonucleotides, mixed equimolar, formed the beta constant-region primer covering TRBC1 and TRBC2. Ligated cDNA was amplified by four rounds of PCR with nested alpha and beta constant-region primers and SP2. TCRdb used MiXCR to reprocess the UMI-ligation and nested PCR reads, holding one entry per CDR3 protein. Counted here are roughly 150,000 distinct CDR3 sequences, 15% to 20% occurring once; the ten biggest clones make up around 0.63%. Antigen specificity for these receptors is unknown. Findings and caveats of the study: A few larger clonotypes appeared in naive repertoires, especially CD8, possibly memory cells re-expressing CD45RA.

Source material: naive CD8+ T cells from blood. Receptors originate from a human donor in good health.

The gene calls are TRBV9 and TRBJ2-1; D is possibly TRBD2 (5 bases). The CDR3 runs to 13 residues. Per the germline V gene, CDR1 is SGDLS and CDR2 is YYNGEE. V lost 0 bases and J 6 bases, leaving 7 bases between the germline ends. CDR3 amino acids: CASSVGTSNEQFF. Written as DNA, the CDR3 is TGTGCCAGCAGCGTAGGGACTTCCAATGAGCAGTTCTTC.

This sequence joins TRBV27 and TRBJ1-5, with TRBD1 matching over 9 bases. Per the germline V gene, CDR1 is MNHEY and CDR2 is SMNVEV (reference sequence). The CDR3 covers 15 residues. The ends lost 6 bases at V and 6 bases at J; junction bases unmatched: 9. As DNA, the CDR3 is TGTGCCAGCAGATCCGGGACAGGGTTCTCTCAGCCCCAGCATTTT. As protein: CASRSGTGFSQPQHF.

The chain has TRBV4-3 and TRBJ1-2; 7 bases agree with TRBD1. V lost 3 bases to trimming and J lost 3 bases; unmatched junction nucleotides: 4. Germline CDR1 reads LGHNA; CDR2 reads YSLEER. The CDR3 covers 14 residues. This CDR3 reads CASSHQGGDYGYTF. The CDR3 DNA reads TGCGCCAGCAGCCATCAGGGGGGTGACTATGGCTACACCTTC.

J is TRBJ2-7 and V is TRBV4-1, with 8 bases aligning to TRBD2. Unmatched junction bases numbered 4, after V lost 1 base and J lost 5 bases. The CDR3 consists of 14 residues. CDR1 and CDR2 from the germline V gene are MGHRA and YSYEKL. In nucleotides, the CDR3 is TGCGCCAGCAGCCAAGTTGCGGGGGGCAACGAGCAGTACTTC. Protein: CASSQVAGGNEQYF.

The CDR3 DNA reads as TGCAGCGTTGACGGGGGCACCGGGGAGCTGTTTTTT. Amino acids: CSVDGGTGELFF. This chain joins TRBV29-1 and TRBJ2-2, with a weak D call TRBD2 (6 bases). This CDR3 is built from 12 residues. Trimming took 3 bases from V and 4 from J, leaving 6 bases between them. Germline lookup yields CDR1 SQVTM and CDR2 ANQGSEA.

This clonotype appeared a few times. The chain uses TRBV7-9 and TRBJ2-7; 9 bases agree with TRBD1. From germline, CDR1 is SEHNR and CDR2 FQNEAQ (reference sequence). Trimming at V came to 2 bases and at J to 6 bases, leaving 5 bases not matched to a gene. The CDR3 runs to 14 residues. The CDR3 DNA reads as TGTGCCAGCAGCTTACCCGGGACAGGGCGCGAGCAGTACTTC. It encodes CASSLPGTGREQYF.

This sequence joins TRBV7-2 and TRBJ2-3; 14 bases map to TRBD2. J lost 2 bases, V lost 1 base, and 5 bases had no gene match. Germline V gene sequence: CDR1 SGHTA, CDR2 FQGNSA. The length of the CDR3 is 18 residues. The CDR3 loop is CASSLETGLAGVTDTQYF. In nucleotides, the CDR3 is TGTGCCAGCAGCTTAGAAACGGGACTAGCGGGAGTCACAGATACGCAGTATTTT. Full variable domain (missing parts from reference TRBV7-2 and TRBJ2-3): GAGVSQSPSNKVTEKGKDVELRCDPISGHTALYWYRQSLGQGLEFLIYFQGNSAPDKSGLPSDRFSAERTGGSVSTLTIQRTQQEDSAVYLCASSLETGLAGVTDTQYFGPGTRLTVL.

This chain connects TRBV7-9 to TRBJ2-4, with D uncertain. CDR1 is SEHNR, CDR2 FQNEAQ, per germline (reference sequence). V lost 3 bases and J lost 3, with 9 bases in between. This CDR3 has 14 amino acids. The CDR3 sequence: CASSLVGLKNIQYF. In nucleotides, the CDR3 is TGTGCCAGCAGCTTGGTCGGTCTCAAAAACATTCAGTACTTC.

The chain is built from TRBV4-3 and TRBJ2-3; 8 bases match TRBD2. Germline assignment: CDR1 LGHNA and CDR2 YSLEER. The CDR3 runs to 15 residues. Germline trimming cut 0 bases from V and 7 bases from J; bases unmatched to any gene: 6. In nucleotides, the CDR3 is TGCGCCAGCAGCCAAGATAGGGGACTAGGAAATACGCAGTATTTT. It specifies CASSQDRGLGNTQYF.

The V call is TRBV20-1, the J call TRBJ2-7, with TRBD2 identical over 11 bases. CDR1 is DFQATT and CDR2 is SNEGSKA in the germline V gene (reference sequence). This CDR3 spans 16 amino acids. The junction had 6 bases not matched to a gene; V was cut back by 0 bases and J by 2 bases. CDR3 residues: CSARDMTSGTPYEQYF. CDR3 DNA sequence: TGCAGTGCTAGAGACATGACTAGCGGGACCCCCTACGAGCAGTACTTC.

The chain is built from TRBV12-3 or TRBV12-4 and TRBJ2-7; weak D call: TRBD2 (6 bases). Trimming left V 3 bases short and J 3 bases short, with 12 bases between. This CDR3 has 14 amino acids. CDR3 in DNA: TGTGCCAGCAGTTTGGGGTCGGAGGGCTACGAGCAGTACTTC. Translation gives CASSLGSEGYEQYF.

This chain links TRBV28 with TRBJ2-1; D is uncertain. Germline CDR1 and CDR2: MDHEN and SYDVKM. Trimming took 1 base from V and 2 from J, leaving 9 bases between them. The CDR3 is 15 amino acids. CDR3 sequence: CASSLSVLAYNEQFF. For the CDR3, the DNA is TGTGCCAGCAGTTTATCCGTCCTTGCCTACAATGAGCAGTTCTTC.

This clonotype has at least ten counts. V and J are TRBV14 and TRBJ2-3; 9 nucleotides align to TRBD2. CDR3 length: 20 amino acids. Germline CDR1 and CDR2: SGHDN and FVKESK. V dropped 4 bases and J dropped 5; count of bases not matched to a gene: 22. CDR3 sequence: CASSRRRDGGLATSVDTQYF. The CDR3 DNA reads TGTGCCAGCAGCCGCCGCCGGGACGGAGGACTAGCGACGTCGGTAGATACGCAGTATTTT.

This clonotype appeared a few times. This chain links TRBV15 with TRBJ2-3; D perhaps matches TRBD2 (6 bases). Trimming stripped 6 bases from V and 0 bases from J, with 13 bases between. The length of the CDR3 is 15 residues. Per the germline V gene, CDR1 is LNHNV and CDR2 is YYDKDF (reference sequence). The CDR3 nucleotides read TGTGCCACCAGTCTCGGGAGTGGGAGCACAGATACGCAGTATTTT. It is translated as CATSLGSGSTDTQYF.

This chain connects TRBV5-4 to TRBJ2-1, with 10 positions matching TRBD2. The CDR3 runs to 16 residues. Trimming at V came to 4 bases and at J to 9 bases, leaving 13 bases not matched to a gene. The germline gives CDR1 SGHNT, CDR2 YYREEE (reference sequence). CDR3 residues: CASSREREGLWSEQFF. CDR3 nucleotide sequence: TGTGCCAGCAGCAGAGAGCGGGAGGGCCTATGGAGTGAGCAGTTCTTC.

The chain carries TRBV27 and TRBJ2-1; 9 nucleotides match TRBD1. The germline CDR1 and CDR2 sequences are MNHEY and SMNVEV (reference sequence). V trimming: 8 bases; J trimming: 6 bases; junction bases outside the gene matches: 11. The CDR3 is 15 residues long. Written as DNA, the CDR3 is TGTGCCAGCGGACAATATCGACAGGGGGGCAATGAGCAGTTCTTC. As protein: CASGQYRQGGNEQFF.

This sequence joins TRBV7-9 and TRBJ2-1; D is uncertain. Germline V gene sequence: CDR1 SEHNR, CDR2 FQNEAQ (reference sequence). V lost 6 bases and J 8 bases, leaving 8 bases between the germline ends. The length of the CDR3 is 11 residues. The CDR3: CASSFTDEQFF. CDR3 nucleotide sequence: TGTGCCAGCAGTTTTACCGATGAGCAGTTCTTC.

The chain recombines TRBV2 with TRBJ2-1, with D hard to call. V shed 3 bases and J shed 8 bases, with 8 bases lying between them. CDR1 and CDR2 (germline): SNHLY, FYNNEI. The CDR3 has 12 residues. The DNA of the CDR3 is TGTGCCAGCAGTGATCGCTGGGATGAGCAGTTCTTC. Its translation: CASSDRWDEQFF.

This clonotype was seen more than once but under ten times. CDR3 in DNA: TGTGCCAGCAGCTCCTATATGGACAGGGGGCGCACAGATACGCAGTATTTT. Protein sequence: CASSSYMDRGRTDTQYF. The chain joins TRBV5-4 to TRBJ2-3; 11 nucleotides align to TRBD1. V shed 3 bases, J shed 1 base, and the junction held 7 bases outside the gene matches. The CDR3 consists of 17 residues. The germline gives CDR1 SGHNT, CDR2 YYREEE (reference sequence).

V gene TRBV2 combines with J gene TRBJ2-7; 8 bases agree with TRBD1. The CDR3 runs 15 residues. Germline trimming cut 3 bases from V and 4 bases from J; bases unmatched to any gene: 8. Looked up from germline, CDR1 is SNHLY and CDR2 is FYNNEI. The CDR3: CASSEAGQVLYEQYF. The CDR3 nucleotides read TGTGCCAGCAGTGAGGCGGGACAGGTCCTATACGAGCAGTACTTC.

This chain links TRBV7-9 with TRBJ2-5; D gene uncertain. The CDR3 spans 16 residues. The V and J ends lost 3 bases and 4 bases respectively, with 18 bases between them. In germline, CDR1 is SEHNR, CDR2 FQNEAQ (reference sequence). CDR3 nucleotides: TGTGCCAGCAGCTTTTTTATATTGGAGTTTGGAGAGACCCAGTACTTC. Translation gives CASSFFILEFGETQYF.

This clonotype occurred a few times. V usage is TRBV12-3 or TRBV12-4 and J usage is TRBJ1-5; no clear D gene. Trimming left V 5 bases short and J 1 base short, with 9 bases between. The CDR3 totals 14 residues. Here the CDR3 reads CASSPWGSNQPQHF. CDR3 DNA sequence: TGTGCCAGCAGTCCCTGGGGAAGCAATCAGCCCCAGCATTTT.

This sequence joins TRBV4-3 and TRBJ2-5; 8 positions agree with TRBD2. Trimming took 0 bases from V and 5 from J; bases not matched to a gene: 5. Germline V CDR1 and CDR2: LGHNA, YSLEER. This CDR3 is built from 15 residues. The CDR3 DNA is TGCGCCAGCAGCCAAGACCCGGGACTAGAGGAGACCCAGTACTTC. Its translation is CASSQDPGLEETQYF.

This clonotype was picked up a small number of times. V and J are TRBV4-2 and TRBJ1-4, with 7 bases that match TRBD1. Germline CDR1 LGHNA, CDR2 YNFKEQ. J gave up 5 bases and V 2 bases, and 5 bases lay outside the gene matches. CDR3 length: 15 residues. The CDR3 reads CASSQWDSENEKLFF. CDR3 nucleotide sequence: TGTGCCAGCAGCCAATGGGACAGCGAAAATGAAAAACTGTTTTTT.